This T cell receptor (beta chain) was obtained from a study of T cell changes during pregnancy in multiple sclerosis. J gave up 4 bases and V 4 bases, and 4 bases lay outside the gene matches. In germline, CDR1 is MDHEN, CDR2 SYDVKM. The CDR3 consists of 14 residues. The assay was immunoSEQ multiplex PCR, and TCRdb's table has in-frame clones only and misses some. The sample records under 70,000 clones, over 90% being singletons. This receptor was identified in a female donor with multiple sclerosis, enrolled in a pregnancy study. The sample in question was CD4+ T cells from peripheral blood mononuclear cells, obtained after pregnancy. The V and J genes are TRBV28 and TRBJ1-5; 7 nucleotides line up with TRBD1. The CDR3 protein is CASSSIQGNQPQHF. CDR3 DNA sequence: TGTGCCAGCAGTTCAATACAGGGGAATCAGCCCCAGCATTTT.